The present T cell receptor (beta chain) was sequenced within a study of T-cell reconstitution after alpha-beta-depleted transplantation in children. The study's findings and limits: Surviving recipient T cells and thymic progenitors accounted for the high day-60 TCRbeta diversity observed in some patients. After transplant, at about two months, alpha-beta T cells were reportedly derived from several hundred expanded graft clones. T-cell counts and diversity at one year following transplant were attributed mainly to newly produced T cells.

Preparation of the TCRbeta library involved a method that used unique molecular identifiers. TCRdb processed the PCR reads anew with MiXCR; each CDR3 protein has one entry. The repertoire holds about 980,000 distinct CDR3 sequences, with roughly 29% as singletons. For this clonotype: Its cognate antigen is unknown.

Trimming cost V 10 bases and J 0 bases, with 13 bases left between them. The CDR3 has 14 residues. Per germline, CDR1 ENHRY and CDR2 SYGVKD. This chain connects TRBV10-3 to TRBJ2-1; D gene uncertain. This clonotype originated in a boy younger than two who had a stem cell transplant for SCID, so the T cells may come from the graft donor. The specimen was PBMCs, mostly from graft donor cells, collected 360 days after TCRalphabeta/CD19-depleted stem cell transplant. CDR3 protein: CATLVDSSYNEQFF. CDR3 nucleotides: TGTGCCACCTTAGTAGATAGCTCCTACAATGAGCAGTTCTTC.